This T cell receptor beta chain was found in a study of blood T cell repertoires in COVID-19. A few counts support this clone. The protocol was immunoSEQ multiplex PCR, while the TCRdb copy is restricted to in-frame clones and leaves out a portion. The table shows 63,000 or so clones, with approximately 90% occurring only once. CDR1 and CDR2 (germline): LNHDA, SQIVND (reference sequence). The CDR3 is 17 amino acids. Trimming took 5 bases from V and 3 from J, leaving 20 bases between them. The chain joins TRBV19 to TRBJ1-5; unclear D gene. The sample consisted of peripheral blood. This TCR derives from a man between 65 and 79 years old with active COVID-19. This chain's CDR3 is CASSGGAGTTFNQPQHF. The CDR3, as DNA: TGTGCCAGTAGTGGAGGAGCAGGAACCACGTTCAATCAGCCCCAGCATTTT.